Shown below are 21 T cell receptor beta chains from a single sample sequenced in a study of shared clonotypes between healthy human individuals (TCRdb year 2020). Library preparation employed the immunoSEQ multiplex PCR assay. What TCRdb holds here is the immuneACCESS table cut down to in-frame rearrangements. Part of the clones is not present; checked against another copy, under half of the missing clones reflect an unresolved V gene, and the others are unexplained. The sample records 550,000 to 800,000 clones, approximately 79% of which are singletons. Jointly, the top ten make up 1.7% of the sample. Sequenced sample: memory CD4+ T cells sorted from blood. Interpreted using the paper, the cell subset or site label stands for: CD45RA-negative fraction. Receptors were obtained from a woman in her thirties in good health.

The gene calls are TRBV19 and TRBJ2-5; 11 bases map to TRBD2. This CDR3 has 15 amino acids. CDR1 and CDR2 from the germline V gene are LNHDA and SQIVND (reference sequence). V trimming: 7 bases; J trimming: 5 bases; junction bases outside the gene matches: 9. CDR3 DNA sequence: TGTGCCAGTACCATACTAGCGGGAGAGGTGGAGACCCAGTACTTC. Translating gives CASTILAGEVETQYF.

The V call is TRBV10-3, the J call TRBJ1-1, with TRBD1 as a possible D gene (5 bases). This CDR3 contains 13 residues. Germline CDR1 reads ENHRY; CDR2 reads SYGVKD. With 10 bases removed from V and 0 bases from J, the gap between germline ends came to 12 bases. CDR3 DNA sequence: TGTGCCAGTCTCAGGGAGTTGAACACTGAAGCTTTCTTT. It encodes CASLRELNTEAFF.

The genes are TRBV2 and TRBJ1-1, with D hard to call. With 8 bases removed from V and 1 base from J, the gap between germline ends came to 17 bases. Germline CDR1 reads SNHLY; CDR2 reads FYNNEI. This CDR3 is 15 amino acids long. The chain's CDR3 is CASDPGVGKNTEAFF. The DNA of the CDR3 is TGTGCCAGCGACCCCGGGGTGGGGAAGAACACTGAAGCTTTCTTT.

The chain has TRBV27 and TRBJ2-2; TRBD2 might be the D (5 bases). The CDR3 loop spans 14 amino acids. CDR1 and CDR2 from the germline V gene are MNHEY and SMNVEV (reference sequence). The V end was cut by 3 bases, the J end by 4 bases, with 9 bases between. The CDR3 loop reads CASSLREFTGELFF. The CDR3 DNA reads TGTGCCAGCAGTTTGAGGGAATTCACCGGGGAGCTGTTTTTT.

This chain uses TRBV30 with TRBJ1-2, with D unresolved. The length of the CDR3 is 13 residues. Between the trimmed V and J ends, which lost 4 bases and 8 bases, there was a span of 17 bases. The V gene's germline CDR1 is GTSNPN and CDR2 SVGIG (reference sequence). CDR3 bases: TGTGCCTGGACCACTACTTCACAACGCGGCTACACCTTC. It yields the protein CAWTTTSQRGYTF.

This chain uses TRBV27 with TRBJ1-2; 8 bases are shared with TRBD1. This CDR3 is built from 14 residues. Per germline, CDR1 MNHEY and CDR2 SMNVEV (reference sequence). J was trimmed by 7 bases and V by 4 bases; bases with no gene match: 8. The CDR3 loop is CASSSSTGEGGYTF. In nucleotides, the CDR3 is TGTGCCAGCAGTTCCTCGACAGGGGAAGGTGGCTACACCTTC.

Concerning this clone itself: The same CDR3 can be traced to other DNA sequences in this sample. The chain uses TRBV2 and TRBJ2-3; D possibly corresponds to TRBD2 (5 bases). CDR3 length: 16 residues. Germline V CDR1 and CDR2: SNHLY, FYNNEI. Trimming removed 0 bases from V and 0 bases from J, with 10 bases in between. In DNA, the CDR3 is TGTGCCAGCAGTGAAGCTCGCGGAGGTAGCACAGATACGCAGTATTTT. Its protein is CASSEARGGSTDTQYF. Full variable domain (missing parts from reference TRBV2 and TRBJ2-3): EPEVTQTPSHQVTQMGQEVILRCVPISNHLYFYWYRQILGQKVEFLVSFYNNEISEKSEIFDDQFSVERPDGSNFTLKIRSTKLEDSAMYFCASSEARGGSTDTQYFGPGTRLTVL.

This CDR3 is CASSTPGGKDEQYF. CDR3 bases: TGTGCCAGTAGTACCCCAGGGGGCAAGGACGAGCAGTACTTC. The rearrangement links TRBV19 to TRBJ2-7; 8 nucleotides agree with TRBD1. Germline V gene lookup returns CDR1 LNHDA and CDR2 SQIVND (reference sequence). The length of the CDR3 is 14 residues. J was trimmed by 5 bases and V by 4 bases; bases with no gene match: 7.

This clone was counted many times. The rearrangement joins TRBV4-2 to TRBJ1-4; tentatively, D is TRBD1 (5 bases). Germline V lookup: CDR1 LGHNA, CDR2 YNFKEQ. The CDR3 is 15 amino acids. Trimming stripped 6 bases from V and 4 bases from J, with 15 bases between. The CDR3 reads CASRGRGNRNEKLFF. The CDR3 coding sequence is TGTGCCAGCAGGGGGAGGGGCAACCGTAATGAAAAACTGTTTTTT.

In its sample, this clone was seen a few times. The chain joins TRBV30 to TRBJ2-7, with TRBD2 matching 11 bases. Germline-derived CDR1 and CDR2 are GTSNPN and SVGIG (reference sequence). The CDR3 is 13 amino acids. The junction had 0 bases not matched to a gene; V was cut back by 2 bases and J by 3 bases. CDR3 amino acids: CAWSLAGGYEQYF. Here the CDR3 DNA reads TGTGCCTGGAGTCTAGCGGGAGGCTACGAGCAGTACTTC.

The CDR3 DNA reads as TGTGCCAGCAGTTCGGCGTGGGAGGGTGATGAAAAACTGTTTTTT. This codes for CASSSAWEGDEKLFF. V and J are TRBV6-1 and TRBJ1-4, with D unresolved. V was pared by 5 bases and J by 6 bases, with 16 bases between. CDR3 length: 15 amino acids. Germline loops: CDR1 MNHNS, CDR2 SASEGT.

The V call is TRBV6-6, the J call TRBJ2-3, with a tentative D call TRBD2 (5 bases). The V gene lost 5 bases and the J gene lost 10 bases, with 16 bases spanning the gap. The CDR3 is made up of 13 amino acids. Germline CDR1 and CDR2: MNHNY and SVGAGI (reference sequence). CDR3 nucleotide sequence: TGTGCCAGCAGTCCGCTTTTGGACTTCGCGCAGTATTTT. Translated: CASSPLLDFAQYF.

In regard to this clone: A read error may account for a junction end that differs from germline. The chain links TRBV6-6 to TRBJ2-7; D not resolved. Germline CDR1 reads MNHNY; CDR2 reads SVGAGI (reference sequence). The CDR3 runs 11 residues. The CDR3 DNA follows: TGTGCCAGCAGTTCCTCCGACGAGCAGTACTTC. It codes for CASSSSDEQYF.

For the CDR3, the DNA is TGTGCCAGCAGCTTAGGCGAGACTGCAAACACCATATATTTT. Translating gives CASSLGETANTIYF. The chain recombines TRBV7-2 with TRBJ1-3, with no clear D. The CDR3 runs to 14 residues. Deletions cut 1 base from V and 6 bases from J, with 10 bases between. The germline gives CDR1 SGHTA, CDR2 FQGNSA. The full variable domain, its missing parts supplied by reference TRBV7-2 and TRBJ1-3, is GAGVSQSPSNKVTEKGKDVELRCDPISGHTALYWYRQSLGQGLEFLIYFQGNSAPDKSGLPSDRFSAERTGGSVSTLTIQRTQQEDSAVYLCASSLGETANTIYFGEGSWLTVV.

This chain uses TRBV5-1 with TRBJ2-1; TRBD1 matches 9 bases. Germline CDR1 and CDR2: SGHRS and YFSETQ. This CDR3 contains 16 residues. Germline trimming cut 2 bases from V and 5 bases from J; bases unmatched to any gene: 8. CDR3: CASSLVYRGLNNEQFF. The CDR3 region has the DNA TGCGCCAGCAGCTTAGTATACAGGGGGCTCAACAATGAGCAGTTCTTC.

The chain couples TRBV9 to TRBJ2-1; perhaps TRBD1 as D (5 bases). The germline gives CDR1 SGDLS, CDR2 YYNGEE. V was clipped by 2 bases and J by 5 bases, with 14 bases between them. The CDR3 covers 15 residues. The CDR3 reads CASSVSGSGHNEQFF. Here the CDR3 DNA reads TGTGCCAGCAGCGTGTCAGGGTCGGGTCACAATGAGCAGTTCTTC.

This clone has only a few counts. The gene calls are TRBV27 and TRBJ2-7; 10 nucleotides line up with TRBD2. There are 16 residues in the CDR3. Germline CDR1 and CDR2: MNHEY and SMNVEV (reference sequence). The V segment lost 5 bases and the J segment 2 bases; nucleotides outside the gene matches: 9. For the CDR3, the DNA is TGTGCCAGCAGTAGACTAATTAGCGGGAGGCCCTACGAGCAGTACTTC. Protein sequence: CASSRLISGRPYEQYF.

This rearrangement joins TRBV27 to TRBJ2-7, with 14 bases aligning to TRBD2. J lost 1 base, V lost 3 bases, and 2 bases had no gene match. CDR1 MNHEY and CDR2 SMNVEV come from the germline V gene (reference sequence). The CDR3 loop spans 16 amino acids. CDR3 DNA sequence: TGTGCCAGCAGTTTGACTAGCGGGAGGGTATCCTACGAGCAGTACTTC. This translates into CASSLTSGRVSYEQYF.

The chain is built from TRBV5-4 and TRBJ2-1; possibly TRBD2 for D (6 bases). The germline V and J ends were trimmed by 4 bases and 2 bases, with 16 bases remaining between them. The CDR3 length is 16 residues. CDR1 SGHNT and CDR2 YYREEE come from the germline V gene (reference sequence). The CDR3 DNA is TGTGCCAGCAGCCCAGACCTTCGCGGGACCTACAATGAGCAGTTCTTC. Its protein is CASSPDLRGTYNEQFF. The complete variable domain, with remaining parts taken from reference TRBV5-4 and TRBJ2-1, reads ETGVTQSPTHLIKTRGQQVTLRCSSQSGHNTVSWYQQALGQGPQFIFQYYREEENGRGNFPPRFSGLQFPNYSSELNVNALELDDSALYLCASSPDLRGTYNEQFFGPGTRLTVL.

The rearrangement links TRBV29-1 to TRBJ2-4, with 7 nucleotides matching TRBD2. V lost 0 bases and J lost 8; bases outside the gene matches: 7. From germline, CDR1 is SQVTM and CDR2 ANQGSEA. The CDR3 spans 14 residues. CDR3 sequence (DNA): TGCAGCGTTGAAGATATCGGCGGGAGTGACATTCAGTACTTC. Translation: CSVEDIGGSDIQYF.

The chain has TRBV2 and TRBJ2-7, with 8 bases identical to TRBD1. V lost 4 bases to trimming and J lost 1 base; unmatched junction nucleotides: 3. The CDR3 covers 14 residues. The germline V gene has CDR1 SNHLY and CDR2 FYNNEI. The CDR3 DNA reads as TGTGCCAGCAGTGCCGGGACAGGATCCTACGAGCAGTACTTC. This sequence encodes CASSAGTGSYEQYF.